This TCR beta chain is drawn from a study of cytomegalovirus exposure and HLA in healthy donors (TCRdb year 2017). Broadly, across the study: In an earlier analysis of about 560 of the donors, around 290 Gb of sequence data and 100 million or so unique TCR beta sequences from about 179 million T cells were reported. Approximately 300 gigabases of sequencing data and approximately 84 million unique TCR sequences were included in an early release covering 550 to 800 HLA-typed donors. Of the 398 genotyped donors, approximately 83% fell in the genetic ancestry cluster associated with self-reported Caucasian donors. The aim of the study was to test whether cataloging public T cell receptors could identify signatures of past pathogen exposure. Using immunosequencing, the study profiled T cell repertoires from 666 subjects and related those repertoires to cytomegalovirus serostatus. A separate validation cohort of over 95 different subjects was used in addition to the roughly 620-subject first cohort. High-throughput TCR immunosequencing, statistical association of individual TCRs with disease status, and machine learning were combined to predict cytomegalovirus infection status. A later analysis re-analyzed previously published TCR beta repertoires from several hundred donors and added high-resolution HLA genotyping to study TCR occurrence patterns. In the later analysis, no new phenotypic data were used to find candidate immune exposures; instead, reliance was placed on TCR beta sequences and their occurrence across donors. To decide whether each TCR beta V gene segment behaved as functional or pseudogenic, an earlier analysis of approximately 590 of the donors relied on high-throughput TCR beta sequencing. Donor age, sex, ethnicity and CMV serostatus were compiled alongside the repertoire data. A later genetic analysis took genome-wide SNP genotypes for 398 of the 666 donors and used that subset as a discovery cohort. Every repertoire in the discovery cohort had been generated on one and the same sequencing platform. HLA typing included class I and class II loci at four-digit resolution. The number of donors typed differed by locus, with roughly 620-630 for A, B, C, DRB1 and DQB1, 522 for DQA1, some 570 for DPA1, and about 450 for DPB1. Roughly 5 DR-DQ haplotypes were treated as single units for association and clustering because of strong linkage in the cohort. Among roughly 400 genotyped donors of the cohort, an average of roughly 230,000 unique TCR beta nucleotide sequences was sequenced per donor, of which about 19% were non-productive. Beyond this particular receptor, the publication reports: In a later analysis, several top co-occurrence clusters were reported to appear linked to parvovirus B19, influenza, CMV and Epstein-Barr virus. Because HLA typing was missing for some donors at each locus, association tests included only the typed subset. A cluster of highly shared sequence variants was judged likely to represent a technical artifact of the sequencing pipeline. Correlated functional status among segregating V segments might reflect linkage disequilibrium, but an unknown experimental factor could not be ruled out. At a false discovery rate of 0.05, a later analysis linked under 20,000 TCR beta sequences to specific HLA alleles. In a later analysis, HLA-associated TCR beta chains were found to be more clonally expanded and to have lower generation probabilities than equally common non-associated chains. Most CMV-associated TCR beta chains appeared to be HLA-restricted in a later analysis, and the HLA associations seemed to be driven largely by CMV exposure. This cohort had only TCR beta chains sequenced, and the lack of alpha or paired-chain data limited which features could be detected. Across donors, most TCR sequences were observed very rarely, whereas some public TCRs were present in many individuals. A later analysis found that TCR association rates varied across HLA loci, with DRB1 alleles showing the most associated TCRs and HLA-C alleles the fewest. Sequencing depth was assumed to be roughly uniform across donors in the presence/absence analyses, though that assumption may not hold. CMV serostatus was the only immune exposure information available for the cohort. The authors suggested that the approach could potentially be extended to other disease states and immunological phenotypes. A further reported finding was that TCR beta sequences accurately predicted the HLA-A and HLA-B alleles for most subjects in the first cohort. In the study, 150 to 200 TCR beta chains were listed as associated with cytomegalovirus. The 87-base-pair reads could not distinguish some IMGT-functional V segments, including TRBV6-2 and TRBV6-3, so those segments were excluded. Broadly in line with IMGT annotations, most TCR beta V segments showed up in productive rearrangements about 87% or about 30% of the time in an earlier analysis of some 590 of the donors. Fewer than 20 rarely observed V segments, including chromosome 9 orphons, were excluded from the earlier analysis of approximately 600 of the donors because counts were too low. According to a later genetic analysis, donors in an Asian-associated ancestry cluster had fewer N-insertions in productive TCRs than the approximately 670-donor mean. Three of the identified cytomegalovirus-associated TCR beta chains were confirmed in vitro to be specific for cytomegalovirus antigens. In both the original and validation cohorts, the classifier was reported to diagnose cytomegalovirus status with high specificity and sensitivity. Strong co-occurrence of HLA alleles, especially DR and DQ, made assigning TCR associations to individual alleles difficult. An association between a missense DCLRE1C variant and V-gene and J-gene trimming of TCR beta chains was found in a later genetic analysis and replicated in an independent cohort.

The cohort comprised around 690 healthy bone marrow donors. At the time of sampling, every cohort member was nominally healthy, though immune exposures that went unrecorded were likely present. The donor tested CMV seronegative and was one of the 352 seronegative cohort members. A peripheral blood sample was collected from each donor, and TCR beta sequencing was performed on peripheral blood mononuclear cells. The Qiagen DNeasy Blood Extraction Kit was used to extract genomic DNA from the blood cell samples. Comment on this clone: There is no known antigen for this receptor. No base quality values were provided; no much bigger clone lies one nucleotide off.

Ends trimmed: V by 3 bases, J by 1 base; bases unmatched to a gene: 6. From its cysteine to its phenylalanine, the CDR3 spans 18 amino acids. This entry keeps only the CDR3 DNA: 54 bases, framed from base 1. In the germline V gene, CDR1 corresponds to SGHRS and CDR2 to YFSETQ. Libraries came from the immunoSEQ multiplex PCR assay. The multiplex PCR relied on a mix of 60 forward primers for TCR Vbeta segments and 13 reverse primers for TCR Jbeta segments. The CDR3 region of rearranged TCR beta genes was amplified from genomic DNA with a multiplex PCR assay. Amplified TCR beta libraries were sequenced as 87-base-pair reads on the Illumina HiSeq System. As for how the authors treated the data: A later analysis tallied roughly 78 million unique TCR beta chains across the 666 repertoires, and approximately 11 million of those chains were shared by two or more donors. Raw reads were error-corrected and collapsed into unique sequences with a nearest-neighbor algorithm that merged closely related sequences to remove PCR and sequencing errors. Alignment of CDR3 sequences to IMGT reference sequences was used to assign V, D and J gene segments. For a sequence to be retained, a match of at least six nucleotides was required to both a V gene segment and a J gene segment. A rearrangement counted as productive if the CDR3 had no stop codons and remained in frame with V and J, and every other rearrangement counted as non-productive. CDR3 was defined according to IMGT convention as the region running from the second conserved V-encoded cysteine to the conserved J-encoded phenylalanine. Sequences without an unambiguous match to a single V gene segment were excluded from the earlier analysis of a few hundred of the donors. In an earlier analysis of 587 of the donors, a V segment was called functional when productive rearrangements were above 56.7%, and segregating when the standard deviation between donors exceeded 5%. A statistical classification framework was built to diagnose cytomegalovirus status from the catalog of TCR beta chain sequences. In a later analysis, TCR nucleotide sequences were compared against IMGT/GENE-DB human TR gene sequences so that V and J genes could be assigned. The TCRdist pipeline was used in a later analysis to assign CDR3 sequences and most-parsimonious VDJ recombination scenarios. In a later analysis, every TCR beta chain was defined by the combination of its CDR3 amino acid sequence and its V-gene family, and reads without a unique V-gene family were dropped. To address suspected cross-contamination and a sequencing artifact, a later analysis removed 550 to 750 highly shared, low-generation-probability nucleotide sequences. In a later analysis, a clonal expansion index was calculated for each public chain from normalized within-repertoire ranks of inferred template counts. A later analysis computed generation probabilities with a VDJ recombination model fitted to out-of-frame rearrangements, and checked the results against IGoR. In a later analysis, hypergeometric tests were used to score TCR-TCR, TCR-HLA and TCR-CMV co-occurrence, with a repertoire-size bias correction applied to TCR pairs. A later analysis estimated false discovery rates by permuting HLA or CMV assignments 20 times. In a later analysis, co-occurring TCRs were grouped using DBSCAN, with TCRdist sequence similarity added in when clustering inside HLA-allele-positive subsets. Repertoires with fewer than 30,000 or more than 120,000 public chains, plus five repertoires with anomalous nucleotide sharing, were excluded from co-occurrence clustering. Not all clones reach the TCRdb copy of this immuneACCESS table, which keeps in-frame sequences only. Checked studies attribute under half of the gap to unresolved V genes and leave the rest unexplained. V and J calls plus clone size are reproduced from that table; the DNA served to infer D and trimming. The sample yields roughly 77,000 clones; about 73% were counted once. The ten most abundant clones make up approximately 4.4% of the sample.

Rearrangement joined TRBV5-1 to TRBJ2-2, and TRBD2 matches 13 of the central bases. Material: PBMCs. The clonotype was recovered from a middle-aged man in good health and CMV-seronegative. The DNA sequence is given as TGCGCCAGCAGCTCCGGACTAGCGGGAGCCCTGAACACCGGGGAGCTGTTTTTT. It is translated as CASSSGLAGALNTGELFF.